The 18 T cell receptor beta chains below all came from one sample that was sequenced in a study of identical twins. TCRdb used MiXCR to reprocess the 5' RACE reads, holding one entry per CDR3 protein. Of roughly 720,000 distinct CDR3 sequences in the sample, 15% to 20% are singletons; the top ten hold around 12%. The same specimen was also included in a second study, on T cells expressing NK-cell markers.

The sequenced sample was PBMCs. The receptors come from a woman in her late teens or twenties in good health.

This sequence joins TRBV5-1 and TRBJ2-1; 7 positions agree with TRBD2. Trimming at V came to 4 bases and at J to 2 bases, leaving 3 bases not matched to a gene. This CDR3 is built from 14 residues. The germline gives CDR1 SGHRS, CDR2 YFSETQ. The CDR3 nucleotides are TGCGCCAGCAGCGCGGGGGACCCCTACAATGAGCAGTTCTTC. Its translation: CASSAGDPYNEQFF. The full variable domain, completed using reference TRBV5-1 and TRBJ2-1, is KAGVTQTPRYLIKTRGQQVTLSCSPISGHRSVSWYQQTPGQGLQFLFEYFSETQRNKGNFPGRFSGRQFSNSRSEMNVSTLELGDSALYLCASSAGDPYNEQFFGPGTRLTVL.

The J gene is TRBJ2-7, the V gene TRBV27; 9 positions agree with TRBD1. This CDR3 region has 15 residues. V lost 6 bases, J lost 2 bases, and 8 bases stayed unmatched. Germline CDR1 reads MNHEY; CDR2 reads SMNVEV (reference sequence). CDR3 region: CASSPSGQGPYEQYF. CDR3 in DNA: TGTGCCAGCAGCCCGTCGGGACAGGGCCCCTACGAGCAGTACTTC.

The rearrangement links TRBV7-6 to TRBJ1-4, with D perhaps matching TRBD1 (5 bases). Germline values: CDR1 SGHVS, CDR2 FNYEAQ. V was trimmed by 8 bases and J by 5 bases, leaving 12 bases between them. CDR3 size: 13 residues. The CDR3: CASQRQRNEKLFF. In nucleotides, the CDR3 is TGTGCCAGCCAGAGACAGAGGAATGAAAAACTGTTTTTT. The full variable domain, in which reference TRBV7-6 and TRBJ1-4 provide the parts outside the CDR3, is GAGVSQSPRYKVTKRGQDVALRCDPISGHVSLYWYRQALGQGPEFLTYFNYEAQQDKSGLPNDRFSAERPEGSISTLTIQRTEQRDSAMYRCASQRQRNEKLFFGSGTQLSVL.

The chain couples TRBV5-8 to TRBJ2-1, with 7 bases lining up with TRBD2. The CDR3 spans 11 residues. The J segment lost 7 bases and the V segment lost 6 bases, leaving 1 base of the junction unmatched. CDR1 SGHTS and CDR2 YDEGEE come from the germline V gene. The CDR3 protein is CASKLANEQFF. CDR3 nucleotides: TGTGCCAGCAAACTAGCGAATGAGCAGTTCTTC.

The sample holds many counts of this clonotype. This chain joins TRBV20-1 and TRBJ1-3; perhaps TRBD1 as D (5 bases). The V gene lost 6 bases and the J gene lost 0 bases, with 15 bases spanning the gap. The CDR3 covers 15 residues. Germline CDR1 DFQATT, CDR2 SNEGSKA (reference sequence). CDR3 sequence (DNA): TGCAGTGCACAAGGGGCCCCGAGCTCTGGAAACACCATATATTTT. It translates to CSAQGAPSSGNTIYF.

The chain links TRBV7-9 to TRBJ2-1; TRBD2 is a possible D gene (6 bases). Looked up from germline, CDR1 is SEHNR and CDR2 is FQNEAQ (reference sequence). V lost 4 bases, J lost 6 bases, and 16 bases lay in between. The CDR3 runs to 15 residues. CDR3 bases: TGTGCCAGCAGCTCCCCGGGACTGCCCTCCAATGAGCAGTTCTTC. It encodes CASSSPGLPSNEQFF.

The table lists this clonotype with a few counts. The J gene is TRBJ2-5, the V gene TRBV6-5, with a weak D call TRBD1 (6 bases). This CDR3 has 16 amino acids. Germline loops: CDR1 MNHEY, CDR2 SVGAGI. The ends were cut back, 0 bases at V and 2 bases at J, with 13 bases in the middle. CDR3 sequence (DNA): TGTGCCAGCAGTTACTCGACAGGTCACCTTCAAGAGACCCAGTACTTC. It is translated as CASSYSTGHLQETQYF.

The DNA for the CDR3 is TGTGCCAGCACCCCGTTCCGACAGGGTAAAGAGACCCAGTACTTC. Translation gives CASTPFRQGKETQYF. The chain uses TRBV12-3 or TRBV12-4 and TRBJ2-5; 7 nucleotides line up with TRBD1. This CDR3 has 15 residues. J lost 3 bases, V lost 7 bases, and 11 bases had no gene match.

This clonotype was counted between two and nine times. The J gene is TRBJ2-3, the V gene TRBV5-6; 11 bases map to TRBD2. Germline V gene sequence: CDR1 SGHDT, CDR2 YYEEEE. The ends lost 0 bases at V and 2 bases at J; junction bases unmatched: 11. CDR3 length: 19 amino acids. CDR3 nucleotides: TGTGCCAGCAGCTTGGGGGACACTCCGGGACTAGCGGTCACAGATACGCAGTATTTT. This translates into CASSLGDTPGLAVTDTQYF. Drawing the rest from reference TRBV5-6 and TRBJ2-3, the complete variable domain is DAGVTQSPTHLIKTRGQQVTLRCSPKSGHDTVSWYQQALGQGPQFIFQYYEEEERQRGNFPDRFSGHQFPNYSSELNVNALLLGDSALYLCASSLGDTPGLAVTDTQYFGPGTRLTVL.

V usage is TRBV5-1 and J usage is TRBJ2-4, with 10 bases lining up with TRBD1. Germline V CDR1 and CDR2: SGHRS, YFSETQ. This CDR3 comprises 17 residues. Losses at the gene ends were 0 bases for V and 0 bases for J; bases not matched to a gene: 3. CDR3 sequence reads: CASSLGQGARAKNIQYF. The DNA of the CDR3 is TGCGCCAGCAGCTTGGGACAGGGGGCGCGAGCCAAAAACATTCAGTACTTC. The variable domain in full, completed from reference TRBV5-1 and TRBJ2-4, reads KAGVTQTPRYLIKTRGQQVTLSCSPISGHRSVSWYQQTPGQGLQFLFEYFSETQRNKGNFPGRFSGRQFSNSRSEMNVSTLELGDSALYLCASSLGQGARAKNIQYFGAGTRLSVL.

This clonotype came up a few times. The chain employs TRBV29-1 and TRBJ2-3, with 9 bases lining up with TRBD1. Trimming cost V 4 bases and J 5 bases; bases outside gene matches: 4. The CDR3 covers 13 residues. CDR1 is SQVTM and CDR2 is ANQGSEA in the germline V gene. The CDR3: CSVGGQGGDTQYF. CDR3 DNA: TGCAGCGTTGGGGGACAGGGAGGAGATACGCAGTATTTT.

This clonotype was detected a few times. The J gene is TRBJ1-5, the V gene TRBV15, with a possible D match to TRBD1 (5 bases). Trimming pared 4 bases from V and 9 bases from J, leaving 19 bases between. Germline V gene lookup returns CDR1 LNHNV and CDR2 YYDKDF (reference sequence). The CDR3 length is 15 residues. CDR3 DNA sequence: TGTGCCACCAGCACTCCGGCCCGCGGGGCGAGGCCCCAGCATTTT. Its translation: CATSTPARGARPQHF.

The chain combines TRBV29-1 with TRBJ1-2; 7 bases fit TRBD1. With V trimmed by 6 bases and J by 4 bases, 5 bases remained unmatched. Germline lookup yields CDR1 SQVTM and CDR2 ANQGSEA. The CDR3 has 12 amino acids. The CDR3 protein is CSVGDSSYGYTF. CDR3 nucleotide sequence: TGCAGCGTGGGGGACAGCTCCTATGGCTACACCTTC.

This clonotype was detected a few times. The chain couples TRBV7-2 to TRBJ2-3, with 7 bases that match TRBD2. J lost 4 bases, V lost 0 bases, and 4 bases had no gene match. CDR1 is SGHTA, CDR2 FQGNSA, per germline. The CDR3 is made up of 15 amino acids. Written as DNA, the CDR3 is TGTGCCAGCAGCTTAGCCGCGACTAGCCCAGATACGCAGTATTTT. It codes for CASSLAATSPDTQYF.

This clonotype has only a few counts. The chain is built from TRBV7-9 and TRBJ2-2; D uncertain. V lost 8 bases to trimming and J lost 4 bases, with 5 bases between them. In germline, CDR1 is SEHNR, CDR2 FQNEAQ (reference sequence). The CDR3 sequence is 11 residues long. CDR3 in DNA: TGTGCCAGCGGGATCACCGGGGAGCTGTTTTTT. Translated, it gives CASGITGELFF.

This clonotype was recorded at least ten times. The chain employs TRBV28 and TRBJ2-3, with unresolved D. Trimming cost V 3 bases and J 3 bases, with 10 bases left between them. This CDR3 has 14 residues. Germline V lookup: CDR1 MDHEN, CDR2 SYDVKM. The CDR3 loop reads CASSFVAGTDTQYF. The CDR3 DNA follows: TGTGCCAGCAGTTTCGTGGCAGGTACAGATACGCAGTATTTT.

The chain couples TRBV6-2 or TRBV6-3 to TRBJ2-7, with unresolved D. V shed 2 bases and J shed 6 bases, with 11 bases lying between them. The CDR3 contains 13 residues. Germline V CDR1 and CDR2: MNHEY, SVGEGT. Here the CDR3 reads CASSYRSLSEQYF. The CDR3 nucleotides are TGTGCCAGCAGTTACAGGTCCCTCTCCGAGCAGTACTTC.

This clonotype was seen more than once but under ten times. CDR3 amino acids: CSASTIYEQYF. For the CDR3, the DNA is TGCAGTGCTTCGACAATTTACGAGCAGTACTTC. J is TRBJ2-7 and V is TRBV20-1; no clear D gene. Germline CDR1 DFQATT, CDR2 SNEGSKA (reference sequence). Between the trimmed V and J ends, which lost 5 bases and 4 bases, there was a span of 9 bases. The CDR3 covers 11 residues.